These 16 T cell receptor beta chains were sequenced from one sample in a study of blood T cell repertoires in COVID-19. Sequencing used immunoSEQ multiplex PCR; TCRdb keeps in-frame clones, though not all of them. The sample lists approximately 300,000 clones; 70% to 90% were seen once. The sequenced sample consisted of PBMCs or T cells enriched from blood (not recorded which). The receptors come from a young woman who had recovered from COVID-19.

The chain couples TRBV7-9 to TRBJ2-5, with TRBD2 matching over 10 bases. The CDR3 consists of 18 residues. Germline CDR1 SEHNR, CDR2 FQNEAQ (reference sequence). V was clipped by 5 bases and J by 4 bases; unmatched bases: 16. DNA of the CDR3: TGTGCCAGCAGCCCCCGGATCGGTCTAGCGGGAGTTGGAGAGACCCAGTACTTC. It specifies CASSPRIGLAGVGETQYF.

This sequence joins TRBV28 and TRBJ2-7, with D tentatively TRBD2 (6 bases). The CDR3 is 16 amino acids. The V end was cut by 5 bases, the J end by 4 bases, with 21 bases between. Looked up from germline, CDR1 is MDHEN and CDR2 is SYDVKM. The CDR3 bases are TGTGCCAGCAGTACCAGTTTTGGAGGGAGAAGATACGAGCAGTACTTC. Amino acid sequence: CASSTSFGGRRYEQYF.

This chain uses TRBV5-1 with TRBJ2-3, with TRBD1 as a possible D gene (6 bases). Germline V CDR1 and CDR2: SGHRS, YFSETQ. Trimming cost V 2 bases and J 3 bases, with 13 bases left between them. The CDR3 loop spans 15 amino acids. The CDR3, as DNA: TGCGCCAGCAGCTTAGGGGGACGGCTAACAGATACGCAGTATTTT. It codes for CASSLGGRLTDTQYF.

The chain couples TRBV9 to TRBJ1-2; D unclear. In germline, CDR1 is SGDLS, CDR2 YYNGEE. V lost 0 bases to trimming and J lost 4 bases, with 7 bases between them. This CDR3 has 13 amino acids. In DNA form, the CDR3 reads TGTGCCAGCAGCGTAGGAATGGCCTATGGCTACACCTTC. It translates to CASSVGMAYGYTF.

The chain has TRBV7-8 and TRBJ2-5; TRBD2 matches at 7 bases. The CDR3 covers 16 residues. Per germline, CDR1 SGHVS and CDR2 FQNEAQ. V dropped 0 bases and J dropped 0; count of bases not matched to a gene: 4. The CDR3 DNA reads TGTGCCAGCAGCTTAGCAGCGGGATCGTACCAAGAGACCCAGTACTTC. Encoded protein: CASSLAAGSYQETQYF.

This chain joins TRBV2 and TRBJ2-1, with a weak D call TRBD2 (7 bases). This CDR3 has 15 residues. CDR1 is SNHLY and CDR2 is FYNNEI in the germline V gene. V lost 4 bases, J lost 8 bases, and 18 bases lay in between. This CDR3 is CASSAGGYVLDEQFF. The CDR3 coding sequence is TGTGCCAGCAGTGCGGGGGGCTACGTGTTGGATGAGCAGTTCTTC.

The CDR3 reads CASSLGLRDRGIGANYGYTF. The CDR3 DNA reads as TGCGCCAGCAGCTTGGGCCTTAGGGACAGGGGGATCGGAGCTAACTATGGCTACACCTTC. The chain links TRBV5-1 to TRBJ1-2, with 11 bases that match TRBD1. The CDR3 extends over 20 amino acids. Germline V gene sequence: CDR1 SGHRS, CDR2 YFSETQ. J gave up 0 bases and V 0 bases, and 13 bases lay outside the gene matches.

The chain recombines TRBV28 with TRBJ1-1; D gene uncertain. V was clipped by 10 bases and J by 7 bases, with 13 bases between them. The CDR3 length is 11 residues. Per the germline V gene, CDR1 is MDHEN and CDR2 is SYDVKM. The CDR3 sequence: CATRAGSEAFF. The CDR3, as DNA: TGTGCCACGAGGGCGGGGAGTGAAGCTTTCTTT.

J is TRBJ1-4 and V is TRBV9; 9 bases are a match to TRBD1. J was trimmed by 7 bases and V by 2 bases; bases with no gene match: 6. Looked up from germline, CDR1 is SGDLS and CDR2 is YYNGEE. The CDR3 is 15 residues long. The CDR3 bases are TGTGCCAGCAGCGTTACAGGGGGCAGTGGTGAAAAACTGTTTTTT. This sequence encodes CASSVTGGSGEKLFF.

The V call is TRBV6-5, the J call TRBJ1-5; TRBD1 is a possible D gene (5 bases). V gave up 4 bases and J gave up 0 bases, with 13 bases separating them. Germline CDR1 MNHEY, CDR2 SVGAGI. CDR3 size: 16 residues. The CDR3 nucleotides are TGTGCCAGCAGTTCCAACCCCCAGGGTAGCAATCAGCCCCAGCATTTT. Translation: CASSSNPQGSNQPQHF.

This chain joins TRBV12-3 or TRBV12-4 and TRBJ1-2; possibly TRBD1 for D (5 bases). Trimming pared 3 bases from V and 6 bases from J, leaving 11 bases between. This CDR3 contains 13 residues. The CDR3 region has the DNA TGTGCCAGCAGTTTGGAGGGGAGGAATGGCTACACCTTC. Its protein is CASSLEGRNGYTF.

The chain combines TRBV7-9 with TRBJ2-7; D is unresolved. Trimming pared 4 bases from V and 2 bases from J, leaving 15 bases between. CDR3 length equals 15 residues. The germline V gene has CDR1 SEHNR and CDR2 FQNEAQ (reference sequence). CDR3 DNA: TGTGCCAGCAGCTCCCTCCAGTCTCGGGCCTACGAGCAGTACTTC. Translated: CASSSLQSRAYEQYF.

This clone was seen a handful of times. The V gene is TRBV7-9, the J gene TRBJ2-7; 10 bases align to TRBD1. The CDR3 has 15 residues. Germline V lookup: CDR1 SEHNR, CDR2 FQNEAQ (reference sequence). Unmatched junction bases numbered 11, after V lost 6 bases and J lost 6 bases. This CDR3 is CASSPWTGGIGEQYF. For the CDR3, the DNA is TGTGCCAGCAGTCCATGGACAGGGGGAATTGGCGAGCAGTACTTC.

CDR3 sequence (DNA): TGTGCCAGCAGTTGGCAGGGGAGTCGGGAGCTGTTTTTT. It yields the protein CASSWQGSRELFF. This chain uses TRBV27 with TRBJ2-2; D may be TRBD1 (6 bases). Deletions cut 4 bases from V and 9 bases from J, with 12 bases between. Germline V gene sequence: CDR1 MNHEY, CDR2 SMNVEV (reference sequence). The CDR3 contains 13 residues.

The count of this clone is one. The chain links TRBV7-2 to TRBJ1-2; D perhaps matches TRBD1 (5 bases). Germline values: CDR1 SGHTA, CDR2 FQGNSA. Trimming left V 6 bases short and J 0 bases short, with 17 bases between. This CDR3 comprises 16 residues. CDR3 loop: CASRLLPGQTNYGYTF. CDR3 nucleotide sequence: TGTGCCAGCAGACTACTACCCGGACAAACTAACTATGGCTACACCTTC.

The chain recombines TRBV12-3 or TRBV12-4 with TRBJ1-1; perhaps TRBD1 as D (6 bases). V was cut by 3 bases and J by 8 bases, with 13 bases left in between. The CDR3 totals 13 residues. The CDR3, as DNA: TGTGCCAGCAGTTTGCGGCAGGGGCCCGAAGCTTTCTTT. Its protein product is CASSLRQGPEAFF.